This is a list of T cell receptor beta chains from one sample in a study of T cells in Graves' hyperthyroidism and ophthalmopathy. TCRdb re-called the multiplex PCR reads with MiXCR, one entry per CDR3 protein. This table holds around 200,000 distinct CDR3 sequences, 17% found once. Input material: blood. Source of these receptors: a woman in her fifties or sixties with Graves' hyperthyroidism. Each CDR3 is given with its conserved first and last residue. Each record gives: clone size, V gene, J gene, D gene, CDR3 DNA, CDR3 protein. The D gene is left open where the match is weak. For some rows the clone size is stated as once, few or many, or as a class when expanded; others skip it.

many	TRBV6-2/TRBV6-3	TRBJ1-1	TRBD1	TGTGCCAGCAGCCCGAAACAGGGGGCGCGTGGCACTGAAGCTTTCTTT	CASSPKQGARGTEAFF
many	TRBV2	TRBJ1-1	NA	TGTGCCAGCAGTGAAATCAGGCTGGGAAAAGGAGCTTTCTTT	CASSEIRLGKGAFF
many	TRBV6-1	TRBJ2-1	TRBD2	TGTGCCAGCAGTCCTAGCGGGGGGGCCGATGAGCAGTTCTTC	CASSPSGGADEQFF
many	TRBV7-9	TRBJ1-2	NA	TGTGCCAGCAGCTTATCCACAGCTAACTATGGCTACACCTTC	CASSLSTANYGYTF
many	TRBV10-3	TRBJ2-5	NA	TGTGCCATCAGCCGGACGGAGCAAGAGACCCAGTACTTC	CAISRTEQETQYF
many	TRBV15	TRBJ1-1	TRBD1	TGTGCCACCAGGACAGGGTCTACCACTGAAGCTTTCTTT	CATRTGSTTEAFF
many	TRBV7-9	TRBJ2-5	NA	TGTGCCAGCAGCTTTAAGGGCGGACCCCGGGAGACCCAGTACTTC	CASSFKGGPRETQYF
many	TRBV19	TRBJ2-2	TRBD1	TGTGCCAGTAGTACAGGAGACAGGGGCCGCGGGGAGCTGTTTTTT	CASSTGDRGRGELFF
many	TRBV27	TRBJ2-2	NA	TGTGCCAGCAGTTTCAGGGCCCCGAACACCGGGGAGCTGTTTTTT	CASSFRAPNTGELFF
few	TRBV19	TRBJ1-2	NA	TGTGCCAGTAGCAACCCCGGAGGAGCCGACTATGGCTACACCTTC	CASSNPGGADYGYTF
few	TRBV4-1	TRBJ1-2	NA	TGCGCCAGCAGCCAAGGAACCTTCGGCTATGGCTACACCTTC	CASSQGTFGYGYTF
NA	TRBV19	TRBJ1-1	NA	TGTGCCAGTAAGATGAGGGGACCTGAAGCTTTCTTT	CASKMRGPEAFF
NA	TRBV6-9	TRBJ2-1	TRBD1	TGTGCCAGCAGTTACAGGTTACTGGGGGACAGCTCCTACAATGAGCAGTTCTTC	CASSYRLLGDSSYNEQFF
NA	TRBV10-3	TRBJ1-5	NA	TGTGCCATCAGTGGACAGCTCAATCAGCCCCAGCATTTT	CAISGQLNQPQHF
many	TRBV7-2	TRBJ2-6	NA	TGTGCCAGTTCTTCCCTAGGACGAGCTGGGGCCAACGTCCTGACTTTC	CASSSLGRAGANVLTF